These 16 T cell receptor beta chains were sequenced from one sample in a study of identical twins. TCRdb analysed the 5' RACE reads with MiXCR anew, one entry per CDR3 protein. The sample consists of some 760,000 distinct CDR3 sequences, around a sixth of them appearing once. This same sample was also part of a study on T cells expressing NK-cell markers.

Sample: PBMCs. The origin of the receptors is a woman aged 18 to 35 in good health.

This clonotype turned up a few times. Here the CDR3 DNA reads TGCAGCGTCGTGGGGGGTACGGGGCCCGGGGAGCTGTTTTTT. It specifies CSVVGGTGPGELFF. The chain combines TRBV29-1 with TRBJ2-2; tentative D call: TRBD2 (6 bases). Germline loops: CDR1 SQVTM, CDR2 ANQGSEA. This CDR3 has 14 residues. Deletions cut 6 bases from V and 6 bases from J, with 17 bases between.

The V and J genes are TRBV20-1 and TRBJ2-7, with TRBD1 matching 9 bases. The CDR3 spans 15 residues. J was trimmed by 5 bases and V by 6 bases; bases with no gene match: 14. Per the germline V gene, CDR1 is DFQATT and CDR2 is SNEGSKA (reference sequence). The CDR3 loop reads CSAKYPGTGSHEQYF. The CDR3 coding sequence is TGCAGTGCCAAGTACCCCGGGACAGGGAGCCACGAGCAGTACTTC.

The chain links TRBV10-3 to TRBJ2-5, with a possible D match to TRBD1 (6 bases). The ends were cut back, 10 bases at V and 4 bases at J, with 25 bases in the middle. The CDR3 runs 16 residues. The V gene's germline CDR1 is ENHRY and CDR2 SYGVKD. The DNA for the CDR3 is TGTGCCACCCTCCAGAGGGACACCTACTTGGGAGAGACCCAGTACTTC. Translation gives CATLQRDTYLGETQYF.

The chain has TRBV15 and TRBJ2-2, with D unclear. The CDR3 sequence is 16 residues long. Trimming cost V 0 bases and J 6 bases, with 14 bases left between them. Germline CDR1 reads LNHNV; CDR2 reads YYDKDF (reference sequence). DNA of the CDR3: TGTGCCACCAGCAGAGATCTGTACCGGCGCGCCGGGGAGCTGTTTTTT. It is translated as CATSRDLYRRAGELFF.

The rearrangement uses TRBV5-1 and TRBJ2-1, with a tentative D call TRBD2 (5 bases). The CDR3 has 14 residues. With 2 bases removed from V and 9 bases from J, the gap between germline ends came to 15 bases. Germline V gives CDR1 SGHRS, CDR2 YFSETQ. The CDR3 DNA is TGCGCCAGCAGCTTCGCGGACTGGGTTCGTGAGCAGTTCTTC. Amino acids: CASSFADWVREQFF.

This clonotype turned up a few times. V is TRBV20-1 and J is TRBJ2-5; 8 bases fit TRBD2. This CDR3 has 14 residues. Germline V lookup: CDR1 DFQATT, CDR2 SNEGSKA (reference sequence). The CDR3 here is CGMTGGGSQETQYF. The CDR3 DNA reads TGCGGGATGACGGGCGGGGGGTCTCAAGAGACCCAGTACTTC.

V is TRBV12-3 or TRBV12-4 and J is TRBJ2-1, with 11 bases that match TRBD2. There are 17 residues in the CDR3. V was clipped by 2 bases and J by 5 bases; unmatched bases: 8. The CDR3 DNA reads TGTGCCAGCAGTTTAAGGGCGTTAGCGGGGGGGAACAATGAGCAGTTCTTC. Translating gives CASSLRALAGGNNEQFF.

The chain couples TRBV5-1 to TRBJ2-3; D perhaps matches TRBD1 (5 bases). Germline CDR1 reads SGHRS; CDR2 reads YFSETQ. Trimming stripped 5 bases from V and 4 bases from J, with 11 bases between. The CDR3 contains 13 residues. This CDR3 is CASRTESPDTQYF. CDR3 in DNA: TGCGCCAGCAGGACAGAGAGTCCAGATACGCAGTATTTT.

The rearrangement joins TRBV10-3 to TRBJ2-7, with TRBD1 identical over 7 bases. The CDR3 has 16 residues. Germline V CDR1 and CDR2: ENHRY, SYGVKD. Losses at the gene ends were 2 bases for V and 1 base for J; bases not matched to a gene: 8. CDR3 sequence: CAISEPRQGLSYEQYF. As DNA, the CDR3 is TGTGCCATCAGTGAGCCTCGACAGGGCCTATCCTACGAGCAGTACTTC.

In its sample, this clonotype was seen a few times. This chain uses TRBV29-1 with TRBJ1-4; D gene unclear. This CDR3 is 12 amino acids long. The germline gives CDR1 SQVTM, CDR2 ANQGSEA. V lost 7 bases and J lost 5, with 11 bases in between. The CDR3: CSGGRGNEKLFF. CDR3 bases: TGCAGCGGCGGACGAGGGAATGAAAAACTGTTTTTT. The entire variable domain, with the rest obtained from reference TRBV29-1 and TRBJ1-4, is as follows: SAVISQKPSRDICQRGTSLTIQCQVDSQVTMMFWYRQQPGQSLTLIATANQGSEATYESGFVIDKFPISRPNLTFSTLTVSNMSPEDSSIYLCSGGRGNEKLFFGSGTQLSVL.

There are a few counts of this clonotype. The chain joins TRBV20-1 to TRBJ1-1; TRBD1 might be the D (6 bases). This CDR3 has 15 residues. Trimming stripped 5 bases from V and 0 bases from J, with 16 bases between. Germline loops: CDR1 DFQATT, CDR2 SNEGSKA (reference sequence). CDR3 sequence (DNA): TGCAGTGCTTTCGGACAGACGAAAATGAACACTGAAGCTTTCTTT. It specifies CSAFGQTKMNTEAFF.

This chain connects TRBV29-1 to TRBJ2-3, with D perhaps assigned TRBD1 or TRBD2 (5 bases each). The CDR3 is made up of 13 amino acids. Trimming cost V 7 bases and J 5 bases, with 16 bases left between them. Germline V lookup: CDR1 SQVTM, CDR2 ANQGSEA. CDR3: CSGRRGVIDTQYF. CDR3 bases: TGCAGCGGACGACGAGGGGTAATAGATACGCAGTATTTT.

This clonotype was counted between two and nine times. The chain recombines TRBV6-5 with TRBJ1-2; 9 bases agree with TRBD1. With 3 bases clipped from V and 4 bases from J, the junction kept 3 bases outside the gene matches. Germline CDR1 MNHEY, CDR2 SVGAGI. The CDR3 has 14 residues. CDR3 DNA: TGTGCCAGCAGTTATCAGGGACAGGGCTATGGCTACACCTTC. Residues: CASSYQGQGYGYTF.

The V gene is TRBV5-1, the J gene TRBJ2-7, with TRBD1 identical over 7 bases. CDR3 length: 14 amino acids. Germline CDR1 and CDR2: SGHRS and YFSETQ. Losses at the gene ends were 3 bases for V and 4 bases for J; bases not matched to a gene: 7. The CDR3 sequence: CASSSRDSQYEQYF. CDR3 DNA sequence: TGCGCCAGCAGCTCCCGGGACAGCCAGTACGAGCAGTACTTC. Full variable domain (rest looked up from reference TRBV5-1 and TRBJ2-7): KAGVTQTPRYLIKTRGQQVTLSCSPISGHRSVSWYQQTPGQGLQFLFEYFSETQRNKGNFPGRFSGRQFSNSRSEMNVSTLELGDSALYLCASSSRDSQYEQYFGPGTRLTVT.

This clonotype was counted a few times. J is TRBJ2-7 and V is TRBV7-9; 8 bases fit TRBD2. CDR3 length equals 14 residues. With 1 base clipped from V and 5 bases from J, the junction kept 4 bases outside the gene matches. The germline V gene has CDR1 SEHNR and CDR2 FQNEAQ (reference sequence). CDR3 residues: CASSLGGGRNEQYF. In DNA form, the CDR3 reads TGTGCCAGCAGCTTAGGTGGCGGGAGGAACGAGCAGTACTTC.

The chain has TRBV7-8 and TRBJ2-5; 7 bases are shared with TRBD2. Germline assignment: CDR1 SGHVS and CDR2 FQNEAQ. This CDR3 has 15 residues. V trimming: 3 bases; J trimming: 5 bases; junction bases outside the gene matches: 9. The CDR3 here is CASSFRPAGAETQYF. The CDR3, as DNA: TGTGCCAGCAGCTTTAGACCGGCGGGAGCGGAGACCCAGTACTTC. The variable domain in full, completed from reference TRBV7-8 and TRBJ2-5, reads GAGVSQSPRYKVAKRGQDVALRCDPISGHVSLFWYQQALGQGPEFLTYFQNEAQLDKSGLPSDRFFAERPEGSVSTLKIQRTQQEDSAVYLCASSFRPAGAETQYFGPGTRLLVL.